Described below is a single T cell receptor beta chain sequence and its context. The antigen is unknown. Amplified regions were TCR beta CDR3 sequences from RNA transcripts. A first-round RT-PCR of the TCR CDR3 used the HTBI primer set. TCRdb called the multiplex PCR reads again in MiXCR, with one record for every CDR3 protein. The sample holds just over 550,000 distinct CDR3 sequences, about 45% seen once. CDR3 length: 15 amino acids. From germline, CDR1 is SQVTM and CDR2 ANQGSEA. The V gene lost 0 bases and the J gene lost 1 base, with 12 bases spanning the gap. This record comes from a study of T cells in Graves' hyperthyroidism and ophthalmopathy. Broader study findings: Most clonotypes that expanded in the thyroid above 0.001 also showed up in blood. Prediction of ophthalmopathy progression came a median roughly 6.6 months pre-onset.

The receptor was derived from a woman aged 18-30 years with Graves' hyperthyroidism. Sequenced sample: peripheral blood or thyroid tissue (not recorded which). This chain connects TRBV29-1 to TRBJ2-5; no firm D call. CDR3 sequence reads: CSVEDRTKAQETQYF. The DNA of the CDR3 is TGCAGCGTTGAAGATCGAACTAAGGCCCAAGAGACCCAGTACTTC.